This T cell receptor (beta chain) stems from a study of blood T cell repertoires in COVID-19. This CDR3 is 14 amino acids long. Germline lookup yields CDR1 SQVTM and CDR2 ANQGSEA. Trimming took 5 bases from V and 0 from J; bases not matched to a gene: 6. Original methodology: Estimation of nucleated cell counts relied on the amplification of reference gene primers. Sequencing was performed with immunoSEQ multiplex PCR; in TCRdb, only in-frame clones are kept and a portion is missing. That table supplies the V and J calls and clone size; D and trimming were determined from the DNA. This table has around 100,000 clones, around 66% appearing once.

The chain carries TRBV29-1 and TRBJ1-2, with 7 bases fitting TRBD1. This sequence originates from a man aged 80 or over with acute or convalescent COVID-19. Sequenced material: peripheral blood. Written as DNA, the CDR3 is TGCAGCGTTTACGGGGACAGCGCTAACTATGGCTACACCTTC. It yields the protein CSVYGDSANYGYTF.